These 14 T cell receptor beta chains were all obtained from the same sample, sequenced in a study of blood T cell repertoires in COVID-19. Method: immunoSEQ multiplex PCR; TCRdb's copy keeps in-frame clones and lacks some. The table has some 150,000 clones, around 75% seen once. Sequencing was performed on peripheral blood. The receptors here all came from a woman over 75 with acute or convalescent COVID-19.

This sequence joins TRBV3-1 (or the pseudogene TRBV3-2) and TRBJ2-1; the match to TRBD2 covers 9 bases. There are 16 residues in the CDR3. CDR1 is LGHDT and CDR2 is YNNKEL in the germline V gene (reference sequence). The V segment lost 3 bases and the J segment 9 bases; nucleotides outside the gene matches: 12. The CDR3 DNA sequence: TGTGCCAGCAGCCAGCCCTGGGGAGCGGGGGGCACTGAGCAGTTCTTC. Translated, it gives CASSQPWGAGGTEQFF.

The sample holds a few counts of this clone. The chain uses TRBV4-1 and TRBJ2-1, with 8 bases aligning to TRBD2. The ends lost 4 bases at V and 4 bases at J; junction bases unmatched: 18. The CDR3 is 19 residues long. Looked up from germline, CDR1 is MGHRA and CDR2 is YSYEKL. The CDR3 region is CASSPRLAGGVNLYNEQFF. CDR3 nucleotides: TGCGCCAGCAGCCCAAGGCTTGCGGGGGGCGTAAATTTATACAATGAGCAGTTCTTC.

The rearrangement joins TRBV30 to TRBJ1-3, with D tentatively TRBD1 (5 bases). The ends were cut back, 1 base at V and 1 base at J, with 5 bases in the middle. The CDR3 consists of 13 residues. Germline CDR1 reads GTSNPN; CDR2 reads SVGIG (reference sequence). The CDR3 loop reads CAWSAGSGNTIYF. In DNA form, the CDR3 reads TGTGCCTGGAGTGCAGGGTCTGGAAACACCATATATTTT.

This sequence joins TRBV28 and TRBJ2-6, with a possible D match to TRBD2 (6 bases). Germline assignment: CDR1 MDHEN and CDR2 SYDVKM. The CDR3 length is 16 residues. Between the trimmed V and J ends, which lost 6 bases and 0 bases, there was a span of 12 bases. The CDR3 protein is CASSAGLPSGANVLTF. The CDR3 bases are TGTGCCAGCAGCGCGGGACTGCCCTCTGGGGCCAACGTCCTGACTTTC. The whole variable domain, remainder taken from reference TRBV28 and TRBJ2-6, is DVKVTQSSRYLVKRTGEKVFLECVQDMDHENMFWYRQDPGLGLRLIYFSYDVKMKEKGDIPEGYSVSREKKERFSLILESASTNQTSMYLCASSAGLPSGANVLTFGAGSRLTVL.

This clone showed up just once. The chain has TRBV6-5 and TRBJ1-2, with D possibly matching TRBD1 (6 bases). Germline CDR1 MNHEY, CDR2 SVGAGI. The CDR3 runs to 12 residues. V lost 5 bases to trimming and J lost 8 bases, with 12 bases between them. This chain's CDR3 is CASSQTGGGYTF. The CDR3 nucleotides read TGTGCCAGCAGTCAGACAGGAGGCGGCTACACCTTC.

The CDR3 loop is CASSPPMETGGSGNTIYF. For the CDR3, the DNA is TGTGCCAGCAGCCCCCCCATGGAGACAGGCGGCTCTGGAAACACCATATATTTT. The V call is TRBV3-1 (or the pseudogene TRBV3-2), the J call TRBJ1-3; weak D call: TRBD1 (6 bases). Germline CDR1 is LGHDT and CDR2 is YNNKEL (reference sequence). The CDR3 totals 18 residues. V lost 4 bases to trimming and J lost 0 bases, with 19 bases between them.

V gene TRBV6-5 combines with J gene TRBJ1-6, with a possible D match to TRBD1 (6 bases). The CDR3 is made up of 13 amino acids. V was shortened by 6 bases and J by 10 bases, with 13 bases between the two germline ends. Germline V lookup: CDR1 MNHEY, CDR2 SVGAGI. CDR3 DNA sequence: TGTGCCAGCAGAGAGACAGGTGGCTCACCCCTCCACTTT. Encoded protein: CASRETGGSPLHF.

The rearrangement uses TRBV5-1 and TRBJ2-5, with 7 bases that match TRBD2. The CDR3 covers 15 residues. The germline V gene encodes CDR1 SGHRS and CDR2 YFSETQ. Unmatched junction bases numbered 3, after V lost 1 base and J lost 0 bases. The CDR3 reads CASSLMGLNQETQYF. The CDR3 DNA follows: TGCGCCAGCAGCTTGATGGGACTAAACCAAGAGACCCAGTACTTC.

V and J are TRBV28 and TRBJ2-1; 14 bases match TRBD2. With V trimmed by 7 bases and J by 7 bases, 15 bases remained unmatched. Germline V CDR1 and CDR2: MDHEN, SYDVKM. The CDR3 totals 18 residues. CDR3 residues: CASIQPPGLAGGGNEQFF. In DNA, the CDR3 is TGTGCCAGCATCCAACCCCCTGGACTAGCGGGAGGAGGGAATGAGCAGTTCTTC.

J is TRBJ1-1 and V is TRBV18; TRBD1 agrees at 7 bases. The CDR3 covers 14 residues. The trim removed 3 bases at V and 4 bases at J, leaving 5 bases unmatched. Per the germline V gene, CDR1 is KGHSH and CDR2 is LQKENI. The CDR3 here is CASSPMTGSTEAFF. DNA of the CDR3: TGTGCCAGCTCACCGATGACAGGGAGCACTGAAGCTTTCTTT.

This clone was observed once. The V gene is TRBV5-1, the J gene TRBJ2-3; 8 bases line up with TRBD2. V shed 2 bases, J shed 2 bases, and the junction held 4 bases outside the gene matches. Looked up from germline, CDR1 is SGHRS and CDR2 is YFSETQ. The CDR3 runs to 15 residues. In DNA, the CDR3 is TGCGCCAGCAGCTTTAGCGGGGCTATCACAGATACGCAGTATTTT. It specifies CASSFSGAITDTQYF.

This clone came up once. This chain connects TRBV7-6 to TRBJ2-5, with 8 bases identical to TRBD1. CDR1 and CDR2 (germline): SGHVS, FNYEAQ. The CDR3 spans 14 residues. The V segment lost 5 bases and the J segment 2 bases; nucleotides outside the gene matches: 4. Written as DNA, the CDR3 is TGTGCCAGCAGCGCCAGGACAGGGCAAGAGACCCAGTACTTC. This encodes CASSARTGQETQYF.

J is TRBJ2-1 and V is TRBV3-1 (or the pseudogene TRBV3-2); TRBD1 matches at 9 bases. This CDR3 spans 14 amino acids. Germline V CDR1 and CDR2: LGHDT, YNNKEL (reference sequence). The V and J ends lost 4 bases and 7 bases, in that order; junction bases with no gene match: 5. Written as DNA, the CDR3 is TGTGCCAGCAGCCGGTCGGGACAGGGTAATGAGCAGTTCTTC. It yields the protein CASSRSGQGNEQFF.

This clone was observed a handful of times. The chain is built from TRBV5-1 and TRBJ2-2, with unresolved D. Germline V CDR1 and CDR2: SGHRS, YFSETQ. The CDR3 is 13 residues long. V shed 1 base and J shed 5 bases, with 6 bases lying between them. The CDR3 loop reads CASSLTVTGELFF. Here the CDR3 DNA reads TGCGCCAGCAGCTTGACGGTTACCGGGGAGCTGTTTTTT.